This T cell receptor (beta chain) was captured in a study of patients and donors after allogeneic stem cell transplantation. TCRdb reprocessed the RT-PCR reads via MiXCR and lists one record per CDR3 protein. Of 190,000 or so distinct CDR3 sequences in the sample, more than 35% were seen once. The CDR3 totals 15 residues. V shed 2 bases and J 1 base; nucleotides not matched to a gene: 4. The chain carries TRBV12-3 or TRBV12-4 and TRBJ1-1; 7 bases are a match to TRBD1. Material: blood, either unsorted or a sorted T cell fraction (not recorded which). The TCR comes from a human donor who was either an allogeneic HSCT recipient or a stem cell or donor lymphocyte infusion donor (not recorded which). It is not recorded whose cells these are; they may come from a transplant donor. The CDR3 DNA is TGTGCCAGCAGTTTAAAGGACAGGAAGAACACTGAAGCTTTCTTT. This gives the protein CASSLKDRKNTEAFF.